This T cell receptor beta chain was profiled in a study (dated by TCRdb to the mid-2010s). With respect to the entire study: Whether tumor-infiltrating Tregs in breast cancer are recruited from blood Tregs or converted in situ from other CD4+ T cell subsets was tested. Summary of the overall study and its limitations: The validation in the larger cohort was limited to a single TCR beta V-J rearrangement instead of whole repertoires. Tumor memory CD4+ T cell TCR gene usage was found to cluster with blood and lymph node memory CD4+ cells and with lymph node naive CD4+ cells. The greatest overlap of tumor-infiltrating Treg TCR alpha and beta sequences was with tumor naive CD4+ T cells, followed next by blood naive CD4+ T cells.

Full-length TCR variable regions were amplified by 5' RACE PCR using constant-region reverse primers, and then by semi-nested PCR using Nested Universal Primer A. The ReliaPrep RNA Cell Miniprep System was used to extract total RNA, which was then reverse transcribed into 5'RACE-ready cDNA with the SMARTer RACE 5'/3' Kit. Multiplex adaptors were used to barcode full-length TCR alpha and beta libraries, and the barcoded libraries were sequenced on an Illumina MiSeq. Turning to the authors' computational methods: For each of nine subset-tissue groups, sequencing data from the five patients were pooled, and the groups were compared by unsupervised clustering of TCR gene usage. The Morisita-Horn index was used to calculate repertoire similarity, with shared sequences weighted by how much each contributed to each repertoire. TCRdb reprocessing: public reads trimmed at Q25 with fastp, clones called with MiXCR, in-frame beta chains kept. Rows are combined by CDR3 protein, so each entry shows the most common genes and DNA. The V and J calls and clone size come from TCRdb's table, not from the authors' own analysis. In this sample the table shows several thousand distinct CDR3 sequences, nearly 60% of which occur a single time. Around 10% of the sample belongs to the ten largest clones.

To purify naive CD4+ T cells, the Miltenyi Naive CD4+ T Cell Isolation kit was used, and CD25 microbeads served to deplete Tregs. Tregs, naive and memory CD4+ T cells from tumor, blood and ipsilateral draining lymph nodes of a few breast cancer patients underwent full-length TCR alpha and beta sequencing. Ficoll density gradient centrifugation was used to isolate mononuclear cells from either lymph nodes or 50 to 65 ml of peripheral blood. FACS confirmed that the sorted cell populations were more than 90% pure. Here V drops 6 bases and J drops 4 bases, and the junction holds 4 bases not matched to any gene. From cysteine to phenylalanine, the CDR3 is 14 amino acids long. The entry retains the CDR3 DNA only, 42 bases that are in frame from base 1. With respect to this clonotype: Its antigen is not yet known. Per-base qualities were not stored, and no clone one base away is much larger.

The sequence is built from TRBV12-3 or TRBV12-4 and TRBJ2-3, with 10 bases matching TRBD1. The sequence derives from a female donor with breast cancer. The source material was naive CD4+ T cells sorted from blood. The sample's cell subset or site label, decoded: naive CD4+ T cells, CD4+CD45RA+CD25-. The DNA reads TGTGCCAGCAGACCGGGACAGGGGCCAGATACGCAGTATTTT. Its translation reads: CASRPGQGPDTQYF.